The T cell receptor (beta chain) under discussion was sequenced for a study of blood T cell repertoires in COVID-19. Germline V gives CDR1 SGHNT, CDR2 YYREEE (reference sequence). V was shortened by 4 bases and J by 2 bases, with 9 bases between the two germline ends. The CDR3 extends over 13 amino acids. Only one count was recorded for this clone. The assay was immunoSEQ multiplex PCR, and TCRdb's table has in-frame clones only and misses some. Of around 250,000 clones listed, 70% to 90% are singletons. The chain combines TRBV5-4 with TRBJ2-5; tentatively, D is TRBD1 (5 bases). The sample consisted of PBMCs or T cells enriched from blood (not recorded which). The sequence was collected from a woman aged 45-60 years who had been exposed to COVID-19. This chain's CDR3 is CASSPTGQETQYF. The CDR3 nucleotides read TGTGCCAGCAGCCCCACAGGACAAGAGACCCAGTACTTC.